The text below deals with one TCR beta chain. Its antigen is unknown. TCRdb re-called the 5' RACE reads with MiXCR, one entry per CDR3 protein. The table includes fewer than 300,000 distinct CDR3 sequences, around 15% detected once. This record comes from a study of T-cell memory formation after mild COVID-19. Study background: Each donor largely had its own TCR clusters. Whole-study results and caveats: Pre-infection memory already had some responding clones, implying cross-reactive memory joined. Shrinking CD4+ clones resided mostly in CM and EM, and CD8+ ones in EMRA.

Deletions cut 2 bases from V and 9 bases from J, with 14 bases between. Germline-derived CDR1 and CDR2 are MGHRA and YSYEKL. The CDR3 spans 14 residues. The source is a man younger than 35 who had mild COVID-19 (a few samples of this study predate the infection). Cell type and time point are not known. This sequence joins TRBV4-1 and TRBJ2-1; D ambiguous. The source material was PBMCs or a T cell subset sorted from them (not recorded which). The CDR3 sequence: CASSQLLETSEQFF. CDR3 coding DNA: TGCGCCAGCAGCCAATTATTGGAAACCAGTGAGCAGTTCTTC.